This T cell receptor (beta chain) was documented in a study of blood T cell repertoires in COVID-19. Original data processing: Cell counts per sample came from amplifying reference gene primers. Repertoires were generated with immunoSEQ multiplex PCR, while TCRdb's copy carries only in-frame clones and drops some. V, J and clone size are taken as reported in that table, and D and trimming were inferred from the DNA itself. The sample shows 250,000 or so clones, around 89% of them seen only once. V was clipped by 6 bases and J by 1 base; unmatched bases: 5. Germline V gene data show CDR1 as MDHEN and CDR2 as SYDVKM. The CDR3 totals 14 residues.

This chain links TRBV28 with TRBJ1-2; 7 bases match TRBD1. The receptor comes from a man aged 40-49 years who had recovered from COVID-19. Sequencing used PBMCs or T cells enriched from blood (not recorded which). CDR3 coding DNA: TGTGCCAGCAGACGGACAGGAATTAACTATGGCTACACCTTC. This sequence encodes CASRRTGINYGYTF.